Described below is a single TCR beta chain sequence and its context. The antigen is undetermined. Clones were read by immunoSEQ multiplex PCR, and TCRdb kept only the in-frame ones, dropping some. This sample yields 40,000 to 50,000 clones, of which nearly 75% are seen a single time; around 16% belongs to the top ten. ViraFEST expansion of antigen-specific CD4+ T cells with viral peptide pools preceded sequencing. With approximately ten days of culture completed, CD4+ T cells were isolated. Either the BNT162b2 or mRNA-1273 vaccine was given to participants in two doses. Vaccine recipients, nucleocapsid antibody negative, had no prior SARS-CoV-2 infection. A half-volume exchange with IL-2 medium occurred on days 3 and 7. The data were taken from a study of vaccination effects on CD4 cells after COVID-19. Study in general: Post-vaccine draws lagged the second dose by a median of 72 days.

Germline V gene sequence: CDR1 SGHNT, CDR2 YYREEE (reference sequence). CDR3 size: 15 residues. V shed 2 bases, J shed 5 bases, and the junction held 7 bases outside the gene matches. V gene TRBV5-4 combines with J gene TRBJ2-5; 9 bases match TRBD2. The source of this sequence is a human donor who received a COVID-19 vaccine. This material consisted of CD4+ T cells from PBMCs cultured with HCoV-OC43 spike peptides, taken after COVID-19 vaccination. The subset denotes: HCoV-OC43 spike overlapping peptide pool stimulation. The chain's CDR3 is CASSLKAGGLETQYF. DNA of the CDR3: TGTGCCAGCAGCTTAAAAGCGGGGGGCCTGGAGACCCAGTACTTC.